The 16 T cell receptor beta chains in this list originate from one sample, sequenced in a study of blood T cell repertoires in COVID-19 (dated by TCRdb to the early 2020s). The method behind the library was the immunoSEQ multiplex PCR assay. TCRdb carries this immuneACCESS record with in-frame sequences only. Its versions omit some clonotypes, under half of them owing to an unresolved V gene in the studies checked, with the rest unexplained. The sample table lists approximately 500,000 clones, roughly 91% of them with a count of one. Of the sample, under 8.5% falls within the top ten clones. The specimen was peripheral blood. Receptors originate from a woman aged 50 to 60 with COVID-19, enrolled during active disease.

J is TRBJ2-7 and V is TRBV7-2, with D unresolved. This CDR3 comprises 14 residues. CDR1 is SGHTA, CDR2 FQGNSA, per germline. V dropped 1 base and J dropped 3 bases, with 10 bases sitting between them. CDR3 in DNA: TGTGCCAGCAGCTTAGTTGCTAGTTACTACGAGCAGTACTTC. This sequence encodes CASSLVASYYEQYF.

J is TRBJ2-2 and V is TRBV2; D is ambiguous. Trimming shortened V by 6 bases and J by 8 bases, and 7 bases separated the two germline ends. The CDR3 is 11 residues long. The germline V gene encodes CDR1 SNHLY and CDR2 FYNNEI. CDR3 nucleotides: TGTGCCAGCAGGGGCCGTGGGGAGCTGTTTTTT. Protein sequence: CASRGRGELFF.

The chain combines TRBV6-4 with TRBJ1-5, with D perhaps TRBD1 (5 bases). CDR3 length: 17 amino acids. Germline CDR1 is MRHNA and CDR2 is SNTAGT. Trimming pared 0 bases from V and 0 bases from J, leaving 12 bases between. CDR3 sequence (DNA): TGTGCCAGCAGTGACTCAGTGGCAGGGATTAGCAATCAGCCCCAGCATTTT. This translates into CASSDSVAGISNQPQHF.

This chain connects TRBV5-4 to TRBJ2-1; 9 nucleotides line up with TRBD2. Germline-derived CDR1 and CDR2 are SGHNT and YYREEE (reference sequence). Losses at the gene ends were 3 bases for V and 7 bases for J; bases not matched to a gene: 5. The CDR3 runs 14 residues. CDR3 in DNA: TGTGCCAGCAGCTCGGCGGGGGGGCCTAATGAGCAGTTCTTC. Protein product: CASSSAGGPNEQFF.

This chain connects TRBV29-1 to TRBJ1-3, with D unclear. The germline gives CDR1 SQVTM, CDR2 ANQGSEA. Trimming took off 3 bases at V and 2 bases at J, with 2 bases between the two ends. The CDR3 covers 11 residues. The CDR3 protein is CSVDTGNTIYF. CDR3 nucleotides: TGCAGCGTTGACACTGGAAACACCATATATTTT. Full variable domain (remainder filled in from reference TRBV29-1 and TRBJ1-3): SAVISQKPSRDICQRGTSLTIQCQVDSQVTMMFWYRQQPGQSLTLIATANQGSEATYESGFVIDKFPISRPNLTFSTLTVSNMSPEDSSIYLCSVDTGNTIYFGEGSWLTVV.

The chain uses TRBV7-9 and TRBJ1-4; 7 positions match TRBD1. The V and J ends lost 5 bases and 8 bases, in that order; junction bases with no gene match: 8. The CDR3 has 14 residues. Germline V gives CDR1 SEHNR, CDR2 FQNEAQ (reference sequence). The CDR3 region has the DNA TGTGCCAGCAGCCAACAACAGGGGACGGAAAAACTGTTTTTT. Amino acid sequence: CASSQQQGTEKLFF.

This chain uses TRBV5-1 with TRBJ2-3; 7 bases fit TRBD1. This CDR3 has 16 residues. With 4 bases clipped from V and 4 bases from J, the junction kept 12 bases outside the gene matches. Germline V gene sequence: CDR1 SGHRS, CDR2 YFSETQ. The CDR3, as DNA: TGCGCCAGCAGCCTGAGACCGGGACAGCGCTCAGATACGCAGTATTTT. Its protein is CASSLRPGQRSDTQYF.

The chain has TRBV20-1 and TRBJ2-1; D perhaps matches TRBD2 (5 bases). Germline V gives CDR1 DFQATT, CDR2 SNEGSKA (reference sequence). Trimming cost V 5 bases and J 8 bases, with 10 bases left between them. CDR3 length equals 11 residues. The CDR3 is CSASGLYEQFF. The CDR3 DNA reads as TGCAGTGCTTCCGGACTCTATGAGCAGTTCTTC.

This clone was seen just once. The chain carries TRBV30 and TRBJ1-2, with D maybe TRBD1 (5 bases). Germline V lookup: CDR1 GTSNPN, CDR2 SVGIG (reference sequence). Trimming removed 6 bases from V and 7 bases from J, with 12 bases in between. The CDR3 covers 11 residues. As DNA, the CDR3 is TGTGCCTGTCCCAGGGATCTTGGCTACACCTTC. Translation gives CACPRDLGYTF.

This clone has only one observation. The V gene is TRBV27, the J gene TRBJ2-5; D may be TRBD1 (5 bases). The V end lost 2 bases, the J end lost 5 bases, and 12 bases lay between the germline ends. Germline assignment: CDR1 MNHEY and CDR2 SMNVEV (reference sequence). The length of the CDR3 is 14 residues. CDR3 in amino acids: CASSLQGDRETQYF. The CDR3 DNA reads TGTGCCAGCAGTTTACAAGGGGATCGTGAGACCCAGTACTTC.

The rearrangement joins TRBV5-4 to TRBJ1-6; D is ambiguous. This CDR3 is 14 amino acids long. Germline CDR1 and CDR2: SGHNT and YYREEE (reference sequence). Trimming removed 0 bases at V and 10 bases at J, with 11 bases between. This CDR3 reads CASSLGYEISPLHF. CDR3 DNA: TGTGCCAGCAGCTTGGGGTATGAGATCTCACCCCTCCACTTT.

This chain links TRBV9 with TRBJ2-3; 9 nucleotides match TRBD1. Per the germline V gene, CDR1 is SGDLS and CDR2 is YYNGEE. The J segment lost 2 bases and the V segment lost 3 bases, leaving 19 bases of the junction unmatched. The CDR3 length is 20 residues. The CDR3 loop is CASSALGTGNIAGTTDTQYF. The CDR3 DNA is TGTGCCAGCAGCGCCCTCGGGACAGGGAATATAGCGGGTACCACAGATACGCAGTATTTT.

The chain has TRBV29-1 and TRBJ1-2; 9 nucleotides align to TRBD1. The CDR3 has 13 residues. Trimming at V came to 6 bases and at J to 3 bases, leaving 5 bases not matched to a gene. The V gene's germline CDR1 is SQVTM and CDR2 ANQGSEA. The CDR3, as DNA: TGCAGCGTGGGGACAGGGCGACACTATGGCTACACCTTC. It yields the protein CSVGTGRHYGYTF.

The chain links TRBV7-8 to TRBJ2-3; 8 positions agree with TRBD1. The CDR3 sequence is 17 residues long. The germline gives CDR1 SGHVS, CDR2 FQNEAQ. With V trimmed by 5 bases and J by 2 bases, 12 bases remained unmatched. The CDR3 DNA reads TGTGCCAGCAGCGCTCGGACAGGGCAGACCTTCACAGATACGCAGTATTTT. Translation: CASSARTGQTFTDTQYF.

CDR3 region: CSAWTGIYEAFF. Here the CDR3 DNA reads TGCAGCGCATGGACAGGGATTTACGAAGCTTTCTTT. The chain is built from TRBV29-1 and TRBJ1-1; 8 bases fit TRBD1. Germline V gene data show CDR1 as SQVTM and CDR2 as ANQGSEA. J lost 8 bases, V lost 7 bases, and 9 bases had no gene match. This CDR3 region has 12 residues. Looking up the rest from reference TRBV29-1 and TRBJ1-1 gives the full variable domain: SAVISQKPSRDICQRGTSLTIQCQVDSQVTMMFWYRQQPGQSLTLIATANQGSEATYESGFVIDKFPISRPNLTFSTLTVSNMSPEDSSIYLCSAWTGIYEAFFGQGTRLTVV.

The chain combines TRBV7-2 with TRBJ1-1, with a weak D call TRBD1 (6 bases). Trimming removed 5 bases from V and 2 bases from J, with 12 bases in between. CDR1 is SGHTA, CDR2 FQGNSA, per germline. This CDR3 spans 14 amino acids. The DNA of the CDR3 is TGTGCCAGCAGCCAGGCGGGGGCAAACACTGAAGCTTTCTTT. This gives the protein CASSQAGANTEAFF.